This TCR beta chain was sequenced during a study of Graves' ophthalmopathy and Graves' hyperthyroidism. Amplified TCR beta CDR3 regions were obtained using RNA transcripts as template. HTBI primers were employed in first-round RT-PCR, then a second-round multiplex PCR followed. In TCRdb, the multiplex PCR reads were re-called with MiXCR into one record per CDR3 protein. The sample lists about 340,000 distinct CDR3 sequences, roughly 17% occurring once. This clonotype was counted many times. The specimen was peripheral blood. This receptor was taken from an adult man with Graves' ophthalmopathy.

This CDR3 is CASRLGAGSDEQYF. CDR3 nucleotides: TGTGCCAGCAGACTAGGCGCAGGGTCCGACGAGCAGTACTTC. The chain employs TRBV7-8 and TRBJ2-7, with D possibly being TRBD1 or TRBD2 (5 bases each). CDR1 is SGHVS, CDR2 FQNEAQ, per germline. Deletions cut 6 bases from V and 5 bases from J, with 17 bases between. The CDR3 has 14 amino acids.